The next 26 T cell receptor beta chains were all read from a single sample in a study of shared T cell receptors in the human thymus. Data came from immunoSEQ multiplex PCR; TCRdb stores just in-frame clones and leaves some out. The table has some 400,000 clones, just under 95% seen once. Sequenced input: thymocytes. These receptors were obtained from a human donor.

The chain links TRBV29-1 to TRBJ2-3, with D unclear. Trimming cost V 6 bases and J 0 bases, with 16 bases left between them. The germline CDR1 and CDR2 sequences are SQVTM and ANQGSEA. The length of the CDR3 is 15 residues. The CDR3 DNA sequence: TGCAGCGTCGAATCGGTTCGGTTTAGCACAGATACGCAGTATTTT. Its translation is CSVESVRFSTDTQYF.

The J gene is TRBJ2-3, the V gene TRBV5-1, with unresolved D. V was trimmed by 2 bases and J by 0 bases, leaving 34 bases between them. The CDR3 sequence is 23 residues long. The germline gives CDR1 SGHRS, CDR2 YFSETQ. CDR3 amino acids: CASSFQYQLLRQSSVHSTDTQYF. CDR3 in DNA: TGCGCCAGCAGCTTCCAATACCAGCTCTTGCGGCAATCCTCAGTCCACAGCACAGATACGCAGTATTTT.

The CDR3 DNA is TGCGCCAGGGGGGACAGGAACACCGGGGAGCTGTTTTTT. It yields the protein CARGDRNTGELFF. The rearrangement links TRBV10-2 to TRBJ2-2; 7 bases agree with TRBD1. After removal of 9 bases from V and 1 base from J, the junction contained 2 bases not matched to a gene. This CDR3 has 13 amino acids. Germline CDR1 and CDR2: WSHSY and SAAADI.

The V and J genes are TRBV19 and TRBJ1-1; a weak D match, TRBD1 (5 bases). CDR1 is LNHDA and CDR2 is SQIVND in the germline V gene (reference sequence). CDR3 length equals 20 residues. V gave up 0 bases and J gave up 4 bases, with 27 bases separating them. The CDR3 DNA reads TGTGCCAGTAGTATAGATAGGAGGGGCCCCAAATCCCGGAGGTGCACTGAAGCTTTCTTT. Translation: CASSIDRRGPKSRRCTEAFF. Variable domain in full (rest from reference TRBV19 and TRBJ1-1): DGGITQSPKYLFRKEGQNVTLSCEQNLNHDAMYWYRQDPGQGLRLIYYSQIVNDFQKGDIAEGYSVSREKKESFPLTVTSAQKNPTAFYLCASSIDRRGPKSRRCTEAFFGQGTRLTVV.

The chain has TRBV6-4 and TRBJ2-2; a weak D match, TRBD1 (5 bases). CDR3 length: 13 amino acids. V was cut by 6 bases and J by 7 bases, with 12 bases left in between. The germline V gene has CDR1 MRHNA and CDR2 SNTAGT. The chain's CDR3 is CASRDTPNGELFF. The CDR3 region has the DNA TGTGCCAGCAGGGACACCCCAAACGGGGAGCTGTTTTTT.

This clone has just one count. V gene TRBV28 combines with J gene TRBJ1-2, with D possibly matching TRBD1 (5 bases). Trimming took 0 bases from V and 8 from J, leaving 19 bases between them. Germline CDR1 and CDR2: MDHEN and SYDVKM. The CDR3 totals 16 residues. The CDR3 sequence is CASSLCRGGLTEGYTF. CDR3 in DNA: TGTGCCAGCAGTTTATGCCGGGGGGGACTTACAGAAGGCTACACCTTC.

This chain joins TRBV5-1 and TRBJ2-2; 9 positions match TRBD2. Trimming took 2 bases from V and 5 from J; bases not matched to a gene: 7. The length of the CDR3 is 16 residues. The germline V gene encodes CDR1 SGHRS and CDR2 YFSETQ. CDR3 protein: CASSFKREARTGELFF. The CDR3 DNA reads TGCGCCAGCAGCTTCAAGCGGGAGGCACGTACCGGGGAGCTGTTTTTT.

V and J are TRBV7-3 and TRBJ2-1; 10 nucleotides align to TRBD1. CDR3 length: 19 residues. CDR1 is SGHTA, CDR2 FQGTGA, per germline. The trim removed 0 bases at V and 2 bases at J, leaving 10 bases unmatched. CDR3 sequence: CASSLTSGPGQGTYNEQFF. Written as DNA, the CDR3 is TGTGCCAGCAGCTTAACGTCGGGGCCGGGACAGGGGACCTACAATGAGCAGTTCTTC.

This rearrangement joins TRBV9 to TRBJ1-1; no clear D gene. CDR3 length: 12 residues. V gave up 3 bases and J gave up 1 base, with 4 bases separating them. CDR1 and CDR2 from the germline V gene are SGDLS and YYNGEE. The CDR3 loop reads CASSAQNTEAFF. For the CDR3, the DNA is TGTGCCAGCAGCGCTCAGAACACTGAAGCTTTCTTT.

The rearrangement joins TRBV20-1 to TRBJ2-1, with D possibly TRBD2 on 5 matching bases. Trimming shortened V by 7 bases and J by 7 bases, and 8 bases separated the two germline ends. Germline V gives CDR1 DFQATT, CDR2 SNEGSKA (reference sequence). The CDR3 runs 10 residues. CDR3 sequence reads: CSVPGNEQFF. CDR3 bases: TGCAGTGTCCCGGGGAATGAGCAGTTCTTC.

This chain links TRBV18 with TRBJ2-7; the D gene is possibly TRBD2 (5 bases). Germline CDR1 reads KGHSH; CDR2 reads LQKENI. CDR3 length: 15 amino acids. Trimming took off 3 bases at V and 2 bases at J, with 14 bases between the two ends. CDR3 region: CASSPLPGGPYEQYF. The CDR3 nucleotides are TGTGCCAGCTCACCGCTTCCCGGAGGCCCCTACGAGCAGTACTTC. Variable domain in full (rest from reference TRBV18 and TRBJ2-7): NAGVMQNPRHLVRRRGQEARLRCSPMKGHSHVYWYRQLPEEGLKFMVYLQKENIIDESGMPKERFSAEFPKEGPSILRIQQVVRGDSAAYFCASSPLPGGPYEQYFGPGTRLTVT.

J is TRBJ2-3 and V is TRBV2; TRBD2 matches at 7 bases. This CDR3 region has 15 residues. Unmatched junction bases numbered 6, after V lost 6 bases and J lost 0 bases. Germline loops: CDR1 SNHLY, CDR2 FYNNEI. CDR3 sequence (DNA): TGTGCCAGCAGGCCGCTAGCGGCAAGCACAGATACGCAGTATTTT. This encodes CASRPLAASTDTQYF.

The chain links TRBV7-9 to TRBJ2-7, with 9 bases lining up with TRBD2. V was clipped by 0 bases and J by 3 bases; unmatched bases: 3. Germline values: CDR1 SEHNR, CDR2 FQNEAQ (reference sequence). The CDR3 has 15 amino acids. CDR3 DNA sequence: TGTGCCAGCAGCTTAGCGCAACTAGCGGGCTACGAGCAGTACTTC. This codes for CASSLAQLAGYEQYF.

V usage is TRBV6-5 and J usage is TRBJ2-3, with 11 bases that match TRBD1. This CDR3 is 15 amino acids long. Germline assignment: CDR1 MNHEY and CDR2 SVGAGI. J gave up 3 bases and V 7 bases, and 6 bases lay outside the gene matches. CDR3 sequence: CASKEDRGRTDTQYF. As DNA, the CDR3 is TGTGCCAGCAAAGAGGACAGGGGGCGGACAGATACGCAGTATTTT.

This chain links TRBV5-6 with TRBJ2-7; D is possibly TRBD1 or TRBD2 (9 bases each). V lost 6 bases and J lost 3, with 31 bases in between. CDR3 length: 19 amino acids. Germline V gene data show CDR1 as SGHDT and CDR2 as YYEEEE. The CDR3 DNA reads TGTGCCAGCACCCTGAAGGGACAGGGAGGCGGGAGGGGACTCTACGAGCAGTACTTC. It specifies CASTLKGQGGGRGLYEQYF.

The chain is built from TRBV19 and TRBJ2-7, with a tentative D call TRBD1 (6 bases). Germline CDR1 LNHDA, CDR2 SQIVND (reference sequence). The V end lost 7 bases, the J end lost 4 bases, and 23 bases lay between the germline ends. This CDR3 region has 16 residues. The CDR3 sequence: CASTPQRTEWGYEQYF. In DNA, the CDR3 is TGTGCCAGTACCCCCCAGAGGACAGAGTGGGGATACGAGCAGTACTTC.

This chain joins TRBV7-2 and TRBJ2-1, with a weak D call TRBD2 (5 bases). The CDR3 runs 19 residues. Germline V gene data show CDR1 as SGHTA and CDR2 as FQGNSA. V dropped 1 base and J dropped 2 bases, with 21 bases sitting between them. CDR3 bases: TGTGCCAGCAGCTTAGTAGCGAGTAACGGGAACCTCCCCTACAATGAGCAGTTCTTC. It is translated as CASSLVASNGNLPYNEQFF.

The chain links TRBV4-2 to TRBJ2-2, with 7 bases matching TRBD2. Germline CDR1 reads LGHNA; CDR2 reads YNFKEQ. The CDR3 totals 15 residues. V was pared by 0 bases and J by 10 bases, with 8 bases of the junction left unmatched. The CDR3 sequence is CASSQETSDSEELFF. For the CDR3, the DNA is TGTGCCAGCAGCCAAGAAACTAGCGACTCGGAGGAGCTGTTTTTT.

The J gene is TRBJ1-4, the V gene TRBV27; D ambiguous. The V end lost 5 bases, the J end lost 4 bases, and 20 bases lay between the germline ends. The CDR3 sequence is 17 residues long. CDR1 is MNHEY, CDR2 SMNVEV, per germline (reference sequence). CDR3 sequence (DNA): TGTGCCAGCAGTCCAAAGCCGACCCGTGTACTTAATGAAAAACTGTTTTTT. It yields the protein CASSPKPTRVLNEKLFF.

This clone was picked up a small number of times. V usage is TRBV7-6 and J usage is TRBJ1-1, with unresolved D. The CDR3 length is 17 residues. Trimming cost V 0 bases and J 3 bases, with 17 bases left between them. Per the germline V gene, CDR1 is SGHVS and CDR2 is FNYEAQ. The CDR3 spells CASSLARAVFVDTEAFF. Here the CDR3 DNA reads TGTGCCAGCAGCTTAGCGAGAGCGGTGTTCGTAGACACTGAAGCTTTCTTT.

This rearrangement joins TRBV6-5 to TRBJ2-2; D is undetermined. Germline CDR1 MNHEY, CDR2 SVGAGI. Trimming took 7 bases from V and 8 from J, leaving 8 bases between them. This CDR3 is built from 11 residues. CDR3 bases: TGTGCCAGCAACTCAACGGGGGAGCTGTTTTTT. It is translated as CASNSTGELFF.

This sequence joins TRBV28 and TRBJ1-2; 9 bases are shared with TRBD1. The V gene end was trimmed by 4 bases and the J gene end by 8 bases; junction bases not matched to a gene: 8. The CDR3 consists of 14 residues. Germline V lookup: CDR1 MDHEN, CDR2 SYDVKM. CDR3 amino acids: CASSSTGGMGGYTF. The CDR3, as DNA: TGTGCCAGCAGTTCAACAGGGGGCATGGGAGGCTACACCTTC.

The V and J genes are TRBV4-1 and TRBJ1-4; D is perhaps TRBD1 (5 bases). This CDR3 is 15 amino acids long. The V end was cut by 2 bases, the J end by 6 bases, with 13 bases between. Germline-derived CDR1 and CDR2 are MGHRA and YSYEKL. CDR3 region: CASSQPGYGDEKLFF. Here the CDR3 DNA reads TGCGCCAGCAGCCAACCAGGGTACGGGGATGAAAAACTGTTTTTT.

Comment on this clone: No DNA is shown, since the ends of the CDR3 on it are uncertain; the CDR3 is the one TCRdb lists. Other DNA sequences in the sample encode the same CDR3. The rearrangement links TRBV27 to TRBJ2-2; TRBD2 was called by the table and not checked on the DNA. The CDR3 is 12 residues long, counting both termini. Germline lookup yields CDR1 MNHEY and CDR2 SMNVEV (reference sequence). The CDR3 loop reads CASSFGAGELFF.

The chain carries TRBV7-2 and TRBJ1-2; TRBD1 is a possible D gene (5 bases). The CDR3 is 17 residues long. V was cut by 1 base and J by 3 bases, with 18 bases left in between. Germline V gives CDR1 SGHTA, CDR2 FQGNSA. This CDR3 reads CASSLGGETNADYGYTF. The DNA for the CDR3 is TGTGCCAGCAGCTTAGGAGGGGAGACCAACGCGGACTATGGCTACACCTTC.

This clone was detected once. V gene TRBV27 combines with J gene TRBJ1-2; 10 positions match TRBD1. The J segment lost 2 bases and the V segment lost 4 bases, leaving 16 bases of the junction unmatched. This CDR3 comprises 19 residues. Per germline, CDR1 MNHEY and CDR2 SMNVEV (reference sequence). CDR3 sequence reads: CASSYTRAPGTGENYGYTF. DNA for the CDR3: TGTGCCAGCAGTTATACTAGGGCTCCCGGGACAGGGGAAAACTATGGCTACACCTTC.